The clone carrying this T cell receptor (beta chain) was counted a single time. Source study methods: Researchers report that nucleated cell counts were estimated from reference gene primer amplification. Only in-frame clones appear in the TCRdb table, and some are missing; sequencing was by immunoSEQ multiplex PCR. That table is the source of V, J and clone size, and D and trimming were worked out from the DNA. The sample lists about 180,000 clones, 70% to 90% occurring once. Losses at the gene ends were 0 bases for V and 5 bases for J; bases not matched to a gene: 7. Germline V gives CDR1 SGHNT, CDR2 YYREEE (reference sequence). This CDR3 spans 16 amino acids. This specimen comes from a study of blood T cell repertoires in COVID-19. Study overall: Whether acute or convalescent, the COVID-19 samples came from the United States, Italy and Spain.

This sequence joins TRBV5-4 and TRBJ2-3; TRBD2 matches 9 bases. The sequenced material came from peripheral blood. The sequence derives from a human donor with active or convalescent COVID-19. The donor label of this sample is uncertain. The CDR3 spells CASSLESWRGGDTQYF. The CDR3 DNA is TGTGCCAGCAGCTTGGAAAGCTGGCGGGGGGGAGATACGCAGTATTTT.